This TCR beta chain originates from a study of T cell responses to AZD1222 COVID-19 vaccine. Study findings and constraints: Just a handful of people given AZD1222 tested seropositive at baseline. Clonal diversity was possibly underestimated, and white British individuals and females predominated among donors.

Assay: immunoSEQ multiplex PCR; the TCRdb copy retains only in-frame clones and omits some. The sample consists of tens of thousands of clones, about 88% of them appearing once. Points on this clone: As yet, its antigen is unknown.

Analysis merged second doses at about 4 or about 12 weeks. Sequencing used peripheral blood, obtained 28 days after the second AZD1222 dose. The receptor was derived from an adult who received the AZD1222 COVID-19 vaccine.

This chain's CDR3 is CASSDGSRWPGNTIYF. The CDR3 bases are TGTGCCAGTAGTGACGGTTCCCGGTGGCCTGGAAACACCATATATTTT. The gene calls are TRBV19 and TRBJ1-3; no firm D call. Germline-derived CDR1 and CDR2 are LNHDA and SQIVND (reference sequence). V shed 5 bases and J shed 2 bases, with 16 bases lying between them. There are 16 residues in the CDR3. The full variable domain, with the rest looked up from reference TRBV19 and TRBJ1-3, is DGGITQSPKYLFRKEGQNVTLSCEQNLNHDAMYWYRQDPGQGLRLIYYSQIVNDFQKGDIAEGYSVSREKKESFPLTVTSAQKNPTAFYLCASSDGSRWPGNTIYFGEGSWLTVV.